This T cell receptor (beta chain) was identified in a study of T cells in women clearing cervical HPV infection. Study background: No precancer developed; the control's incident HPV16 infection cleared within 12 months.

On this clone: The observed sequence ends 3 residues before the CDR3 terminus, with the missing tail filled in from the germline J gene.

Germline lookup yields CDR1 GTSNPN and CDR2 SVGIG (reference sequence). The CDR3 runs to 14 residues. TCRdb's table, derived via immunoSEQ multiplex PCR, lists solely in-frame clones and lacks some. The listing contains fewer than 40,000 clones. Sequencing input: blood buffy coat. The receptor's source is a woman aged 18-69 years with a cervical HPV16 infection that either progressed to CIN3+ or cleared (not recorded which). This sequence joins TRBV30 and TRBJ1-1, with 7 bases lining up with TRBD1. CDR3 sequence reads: CAWSSRQGGLEAFF. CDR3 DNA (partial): TGTGCCTGGAGTTCGAGACAGGGTGGACTAGAA.